These 24 T cell receptor beta chains were sequenced from one sample in a study of T cell responses to AZD1222 COVID-19 vaccine. Libraries were prepared by immunoSEQ multiplex PCR; TCRdb keeps only in-frame clonotypes and omits some of them. The data contain more than 95,000 clones, about 87% of them seen just once; the ten biggest clones take up 20%. The sequenced sample was peripheral blood, obtained on day 0 of AZD1222 vaccination. The source is an adult in good health.

CDR3 protein: CASSEGLAGTGELFF. DNA for the CDR3: TGTGCCAGCAGTGAAGGACTAGCGGGAACCGGGGAGCTGTTTTTT. The chain combines TRBV2 with TRBJ2-2; 11 nucleotides agree with TRBD2. The CDR3 has 15 residues. Unmatched junction bases numbered 0, after V lost 1 base and J lost 5 bases. Germline-derived CDR1 and CDR2 are SNHLY and FYNNEI.

In its sample, this clone was seen once. This chain uses TRBV6-5 with TRBJ1-1; D uncertain. Germline CDR1 is MNHEY and CDR2 is SVGAGI. The V end was cut by 0 bases, the J end by 1 base, with 6 bases between. The CDR3 contains 14 residues. The CDR3 sequence: CASSYSEGNTEAFF. CDR3 nucleotide sequence: TGTGCCAGCAGTTACTCGGAAGGGAACACTGAAGCTTTCTTT.

The chain combines TRBV9 with TRBJ1-3; 7 nucleotides line up with TRBD1. V shed 4 bases, J shed 0 bases, and the junction held 4 bases outside the gene matches. CDR1 is SGDLS, CDR2 YYNGEE, per germline. This CDR3 region has 15 residues. CDR3 sequence: CASSPRGPSGNTIYF. The CDR3 DNA follows: TGTGCCAGCAGCCCTAGGGGGCCCTCTGGAAACACCATATATTTT.

This clone was found a few times. The chain has TRBV10-3 and TRBJ2-3, with D perhaps matching TRBD1 or TRBD2 (6 bases each). V was shortened by 3 bases and J by 0 bases, with 22 bases between the two germline ends. CDR1 and CDR2 (germline): ENHRY, SYGVKD. This CDR3 is built from 19 residues. Here the CDR3 reads CAISDKRAFGGLSTDTQYF. Written as DNA, the CDR3 is TGTGCCATCAGTGACAAGAGGGCCTTCGGGGGCCTAAGCACAGATACGCAGTATTTT.

The gene calls are TRBV3-1 (or the pseudogene TRBV3-2) and TRBJ2-7, with TRBD1 matching over 8 bases. V lost 5 bases and J lost 0; bases outside the gene matches: 6. The CDR3 has 15 amino acids. The germline CDR1 and CDR2 sequences are LGHDT and YNNKEL (reference sequence). CDR3 loop: CASSFTTGGSYEQYF. The CDR3 DNA sequence: TGTGCCAGCAGCTTCACTACAGGGGGCTCCTACGAGCAGTACTTC.

This chain uses TRBV9 with TRBJ2-1; 8 bases agree with TRBD2. The CDR3 runs 16 residues. V lost 4 bases and J lost 5; bases outside the gene matches: 11. CDR1 and CDR2 (germline): SGDLS, YYNGEE. CDR3 coding DNA: TGTGCCAGCAGCCCCACAGGAGCGGGAGTAAACAATGAGCAGTTCTTC. It encodes CASSPTGAGVNNEQFF.

The chain links TRBV12-3 or TRBV12-4 to TRBJ2-1; D remains unclear. Between the trimmed V and J ends, which lost 6 bases and 6 bases, there was a span of 6 bases. This CDR3 has 11 residues. The CDR3 loop is CASSPSNEQFF. The CDR3 nucleotides are TGTGCCAGCAGCCCGAGCAATGAGCAGTTCTTC.

The V gene is TRBV11-2, the J gene TRBJ2-7; D is unresolved. This CDR3 spans 14 amino acids. Germline V gene lookup returns CDR1 SGHAT and CDR2 FQNNGV. Deletions cut 2 bases from V and 2 bases from J, with 10 bases between. The CDR3 spells CASSLSAAAYEQYF. The CDR3 DNA sequence: TGTGCCAGCAGCTTATCCGCCGCGGCCTACGAGCAGTACTTC.

The chain uses TRBV24-1 and TRBJ2-1, with D possibly being TRBD2 (6 bases). The CDR3 runs 13 residues. The germline gives CDR1 KGHDR, CDR2 SFDVKD. V was trimmed by 9 bases and J by 4 bases, leaving 12 bases between them. The CDR3, as DNA: TGTGCCACCGAGATGGCGGGATACAATGAGCAGTTCTTC. This encodes CATEMAGYNEQFF.

V and J are TRBV7-2 and TRBJ1-1, with D maybe TRBD1 (5 bases). V was pared by 6 bases and J by 0 bases, with 17 bases between. The CDR3 runs 16 residues. Germline V CDR1 and CDR2: SGHTA, FQGNSA. DNA for the CDR3: TGTGCCAGCAGTCCTCAGGGTCCTCTCATGAACACTGAAGCTTTCTTT. It yields the protein CASSPQGPLMNTEAFF.

V is TRBV12-5 and J is TRBJ1-2; possibly TRBD1 for D (5 bases). Trimming stripped 0 bases from V and 4 bases from J, with 15 bases between. CDR3 size: 16 residues. CDR1 is LGHNT and CDR2 is FRNRAP in the germline V gene. The DNA for the CDR3 is TGTGCTAGTGGTTTGGTACCGGGGACGGAGAGCTATGGCTACACCTTC. It specifies CASGLVPGTESYGYTF.

This chain's CDR3 is CASNNQREGYEQYF. In DNA form, the CDR3 reads TGTGCCAGCAACAACCAGCGGGAGGGTTACGAGCAGTACTTC. V and J are TRBV7-9 and TRBJ2-7; 10 nucleotides agree with TRBD2. The V segment lost 7 bases and the J segment 4 bases; nucleotides outside the gene matches: 7. The CDR3 has 14 residues. CDR1 SEHNR and CDR2 FQNEAQ come from the germline V gene (reference sequence).

J is TRBJ2-3 and V is TRBV10-2; 9 bases are a match to TRBD2. The CDR3 spans 13 residues. Germline V gene lookup returns CDR1 WSHSY and CDR2 SAAADI. V was pared by 7 bases and J by 3 bases, with 2 bases of the junction left unmatched. CDR3 DNA: TGCGCCAGCAAGCTAGCGGGGACAGATACGCAGTATTTT. Protein sequence: CASKLAGTDTQYF.

The chain combines TRBV7-2 with TRBJ2-5, with a weak D call TRBD2 (6 bases). V was cut by 5 bases and J by 13 bases, with 17 bases left in between. Germline assignment: CDR1 SGHTA and CDR2 FQGNSA. CDR3 length: 12 residues. Here the CDR3 reads CASSRDSLTGYF. The CDR3 DNA reads as TGTGCCAGCAGCCGGGACTCCCTGACCGGGTACTTC.

This clone came up a few times. CDR3 coding DNA: TGTGCCAGCTCCCCCGGGACAGGGGAGAATTCACCCCTCCACTTT. It yields the protein CASSPGTGENSPLHF. The genes are TRBV18 and TRBJ1-6, with 10 bases matching TRBD1. Germline CDR1 reads KGHSH; CDR2 reads LQKENI. V lost 6 bases to trimming and J lost 7 bases; unmatched junction nucleotides: 6. There are 15 residues in the CDR3. Variable domain in full (rest from reference TRBV18 and TRBJ1-6): NAGVMQNPRHLVRRRGQEARLRCSPMKGHSHVYWYRQLPEEGLKFMVYLQKENIIDESGMPKERFSAEFPKEGPSILRIQQVVRGDSAAYFCASSPGTGENSPLHFGNGTRLTVT.

Only a few counts were recorded for this clone. The chain carries TRBV12-5 and TRBJ2-2, with D perhaps assigned TRBD1 or TRBD2 (5 bases each). V was clipped by 7 bases and J by 3 bases, with 12 bases between them. The CDR3 loop spans 14 amino acids. The germline CDR1 and CDR2 sequences are LGHNT and FRNRAP. CDR3: CASVGGVYTGELFF. CDR3 nucleotides: TGTGCTAGTGTTGGGGGTGTCTACACCGGGGAGCTGTTTTTT. The complete variable domain, with remaining parts taken from reference TRBV12-5 and TRBJ2-2, reads DARVTQTPRHKVTEMGQEVTMRCQPILGHNTVFWYRQTMMQGLELLAYFRNRAPLDDSGMPKDRFSAEMPDATLATLKIQPSEPRDSAVYFCASVGGVYTGELFFGEGSRLTVL.

The chain carries TRBV6-2 or TRBV6-3 and TRBJ1-2; D is ambiguous. CDR3 length equals 19 residues. V was pared by 0 bases and J by 3 bases, with 23 bases between. Germline V gene sequence: CDR1 MNHEY, CDR2 SVGEGT. This chain's CDR3 is CASSYSIAGPSPGHYGYTF. The CDR3 DNA follows: TGTGCCAGCAGTTACTCGATTGCGGGCCCCTCTCCAGGCCACTATGGCTACACCTTC.

The CDR3 nucleotides are TGTGCCAGCAGCAAAGGGAGCGGAAGCACAGATACGCAGTATTTT. Translation gives CASSKGSGSTDTQYF. The V gene is TRBV28, the J gene TRBJ2-3, with D perhaps TRBD2 (5 bases). The CDR3 runs to 15 residues. V was shortened by 6 bases and J by 0 bases, with 13 bases between the two germline ends. Germline V gene lookup returns CDR1 MDHEN and CDR2 SYDVKM.

The rearrangement links TRBV24-1 to TRBJ1-2; the D is unclear. CDR3 size: 14 residues. V lost 4 bases and J lost 4, with 12 bases in between. Germline CDR1 reads KGHDR; CDR2 reads SFDVKD. Written as DNA, the CDR3 is TGTGCCACCAGTGAGGAGGCGCTGGGCTATGGCTACACCTTC. Its protein is CATSEEALGYGYTF.

The chain uses TRBV12-3 or TRBV12-4 and TRBJ1-6; D ambiguous. V shed 2 bases and J shed 7 bases, with 6 bases lying between them. There are 13 residues in the CDR3. CDR3 protein: CASSLKANSPLHF. In DNA, the CDR3 is TGTGCCAGCAGTTTAAAAGCGAATTCACCCCTCCACTTT.

The chain links TRBV7-9 to TRBJ1-2; 9 nucleotides line up with TRBD1. This CDR3 is 14 amino acids long. After removal of 4 bases from V and 2 bases from J, the junction contained 2 bases not matched to a gene. The V gene's germline CDR1 is SEHNR and CDR2 FQNEAQ (reference sequence). The CDR3 bases are TGTGCCAGCAGCTGGACAGGGGAAAACTATGGCTACACCTTC. Protein: CASSWTGENYGYTF.

The chain recombines TRBV19 with TRBJ1-2, with D possibly being TRBD1 (5 bases). The CDR3 sequence is 15 residues long. The ends were cut back, 5 bases at V and 0 bases at J, with 13 bases in the middle. The germline CDR1 and CDR2 sequences are LNHDA and SQIVND (reference sequence). As DNA, the CDR3 is TGTGCCAGTAGTCTCGGACACCTAGCTAACTATGGCTACACCTTC. It codes for CASSLGHLANYGYTF.

The CDR3 loop reads CASSLAAELYGYTF. The CDR3, as DNA: TGTGCCAGCAGCTTGGCGGCGGAACTATATGGCTACACCTTC. This rearrangement joins TRBV5-6 to TRBJ1-2; D uncertain. In germline, CDR1 is SGHDT, CDR2 YYEEEE. The CDR3 has 14 residues. Trimming stripped 0 bases from V and 5 bases from J, with 11 bases between.

The chain has TRBV12-3 or TRBV12-4 and TRBJ2-2; tentatively, D is TRBD1 (6 bases). This CDR3 has 13 residues. V was clipped by 5 bases and J by 5 bases, with 9 bases between them. The CDR3 spells CASSTGPTGELFF. The CDR3 DNA is TGTGCCAGCAGTACAGGGCCGACCGGGGAGCTGTTTTTT.